The 28 T cell receptor beta chains in this list originate from one sample, sequenced in a study of blood T cell repertoires in COVID-19. The data were produced by immunoSEQ multiplex PCR, yet TCRdb's version contains in-frame clones alone and is incomplete. Of more than 85,000 clones in the sample, about 85% were seen once. Sequencing was done on a sample of peripheral blood. Receptors originate from a man between 45 and 60 years old with active COVID-19.

DNA of the CDR3: TGTGCCAGCAGCGTAGGCGGGGGGGCGCCTAGCTCCTACAATGAGCAGTTCTTC. It is translated as CASSVGGGAPSSYNEQFF. J is TRBJ2-1 and V is TRBV9, with 9 bases lining up with TRBD2. The CDR3 contains 18 residues. V trimming: 0 bases; J trimming: 0 bases; junction bases outside the gene matches: 7. Per germline, CDR1 SGDLS and CDR2 YYNGEE.

This clone was seen a handful of times. The CDR3 is CASERGRGQPQHF. The CDR3 DNA sequence: TGTGCCAGTGAGCGGGGTCGCGGACAGCCCCAGCATTTT. This chain joins TRBV19 and TRBJ1-5; D unclear. CDR1 is LNHDA, CDR2 SQIVND, per germline (reference sequence). V shed 8 bases and J shed 7 bases, with 15 bases lying between them. The CDR3 totals 13 residues.

The DNA for the CDR3 is TGTGCCAGCAGTAAGGACAGGCTGAACACTGAAGCTTTCTTT. It is translated as CASSKDRLNTEAFF. This chain uses TRBV6-2 or TRBV6-3 with TRBJ1-1, with 7 bases aligning to TRBD1. Per the germline V gene, CDR1 is MNHEY and CDR2 is SVGEGT. Germline trimming cut 5 bases from V and 0 bases from J; bases unmatched to any gene: 3. The CDR3 is 14 residues long.

This clone was seen a single time. The chain combines TRBV5-4 with TRBJ2-5; possible D gene TRBD2, 5 bases. From germline, CDR1 is SGHNT and CDR2 YYREEE (reference sequence). The length of the CDR3 is 14 residues. V lost 1 base to trimming and J lost 2 bases, with 9 bases between them. The DNA of the CDR3 is TGTGCCAGCAGCTTGACTAGTGGTCAAGAGACCCAGTACTTC. Protein: CASSLTSGQETQYF.

The chain joins TRBV7-2 to TRBJ1-5; 9 nucleotides align to TRBD1. Per the germline V gene, CDR1 is SGHTA and CDR2 is FQGNSA. This CDR3 is built from 14 residues. The V and J ends lost 5 bases and 6 bases, in that order; junction bases with no gene match: 5. In DNA, the CDR3 is TGTGCCAGCAGCCCGGGACAGGGAGGTCAGCCCCAGCATTTT. It encodes CASSPGQGGQPQHF.

V and J are TRBV18 and TRBJ1-3; 9 positions agree with TRBD1. This CDR3 region has 17 residues. CDR1 is KGHSH, CDR2 LQKENI, per germline. V shed 1 base, J shed 4 bases, and the junction held 8 bases outside the gene matches. The CDR3 nucleotides are TGTGCCAGCTCACCACTCGGGACAGGGTCGTTCGGAAACACCATATATTTT. It encodes CASSPLGTGSFGNTIYF.

This chain uses TRBV9 with TRBJ1-1, with D perhaps matching TRBD1 (5 bases). Germline lookup yields CDR1 SGDLS and CDR2 YYNGEE. The length of the CDR3 is 12 residues. Between the trimmed V and J ends, which lost 3 bases and 5 bases, there was a span of 8 bases. The CDR3 DNA reads TGTGCCAGCAGCGGGGGGGTAACTGAAGCTTTCTTT. Amino acid sequence: CASSGGVTEAFF. Looking up the rest from reference TRBV9 and TRBJ1-1 gives the full variable domain: DSGVTQTPKHLITATGQRVTLRCSPRSGDLSVYWYQQSLDQGLQFLIQYYNGEERAKGNILERFSAQQFPDLHSELNLSSLELGDSALYFCASSGGVTEAFFGQGTRLTVV.

This chain joins TRBV30 and TRBJ2-2; possible D gene TRBD2, 5 bases. The length of the CDR3 is 16 residues. Germline assignment: CDR1 GTSNPN and CDR2 SVGIG (reference sequence). The V end lost 1 base, the J end lost 4 bases, and 16 bases lay between the germline ends. The CDR3 is CAWSAWKAEATGELFF. Written as DNA, the CDR3 is TGTGCCTGGAGTGCCTGGAAGGCGGAGGCCACCGGGGAGCTGTTTTTT.

The chain carries TRBV19 and TRBJ1-5, with D tentatively TRBD1 (6 bases). CDR1 and CDR2 from the germline V gene are LNHDA and SQIVND (reference sequence). The CDR3 is made up of 15 amino acids. Trimming removed 7 bases at V and 7 bases at J, with 20 bases between. CDR3 nucleotide sequence: TGTGCCAGTACCCTAGGCGGGGGCGCGCGGCAGCCCCAGCATTTT. Translating gives CASTLGGGARQPQHF.

This chain joins TRBV19 and TRBJ2-1, with TRBD2 identical over 7 bases. Germline V gene data show CDR1 as LNHDA and CDR2 as SQIVND (reference sequence). V gave up 4 bases and J gave up 0 bases; unmatched junction bases: 6. The CDR3 length is 16 residues. The CDR3 reads CASSTTGTTSYNEQFF. Written as DNA, the CDR3 is TGTGCCAGTAGTACTACCGGGACTACCTCCTACAATGAGCAGTTCTTC. Based on the CDR3 plus reference TRBV19 and TRBJ2-1, the full variable domain is DGGITQSPKYLFRKEGQNVTLSCEQNLNHDAMYWYRQDPGQGLRLIYYSQIVNDFQKGDIAEGYSVSREKKESFPLTVTSAQKNPTAFYLCASSTTGTTSYNEQFFGPGTRLTVL.

The rearrangement uses TRBV19 and TRBJ2-1, with 14 bases that match TRBD2. The CDR3 is 17 residues long. Losses at the gene ends were 5 bases for V and 4 bases for J; bases not matched to a gene: 7. CDR1 is LNHDA, CDR2 SQIVND, per germline (reference sequence). The CDR3 here is CASSGRTSGGIYNEQFF. DNA of the CDR3: TGTGCCAGTAGTGGCAGGACTAGCGGGGGGATATACAATGAGCAGTTCTTC.

The gene calls are TRBV5-1 and TRBJ2-3; TRBD2 aligns across 11 bases. CDR3 length: 17 residues. Germline trimming cut 3 bases from V and 3 bases from J; bases unmatched to any gene: 9. The V gene's germline CDR1 is SGHRS and CDR2 YFSETQ. The CDR3 here is CASSWPTSGGGTDTQYF. In DNA, the CDR3 is TGCGCCAGCAGCTGGCCCACTAGCGGGGGAGGGACAGATACGCAGTATTTT.

The V gene is TRBV29-1, the J gene TRBJ2-5, with 10 nucleotides matching TRBD1. The CDR3 covers 13 residues. The J segment lost 5 bases and the V segment lost 4 bases, leaving 4 bases of the junction unmatched. Per the germline V gene, CDR1 is SQVTM and CDR2 is ANQGSEA. Written as DNA, the CDR3 is TGCAGCGTTGGACAGGGGGCCGGGGAGACCCAGTACTTC. It codes for CSVGQGAGETQYF.

The chain has TRBV4-2 and TRBJ2-3; 12 bases map to TRBD2. This CDR3 is built from 20 residues. Germline-derived CDR1 and CDR2 are LGHNA and YNFKEQ. With V trimmed by 2 bases and J by 5 bases, 17 bases remained unmatched. This CDR3 reads CASSQIPTALAGGHRDTQYF. The CDR3 DNA reads as TGTGCCAGCAGCCAAATACCCACGGCTCTAGCGGGGGGGCATAGAGATACGCAGTATTTT.

The J gene is TRBJ2-3, the V gene TRBV24-1, with D tentatively TRBD2 (5 bases). Germline V gene lookup returns CDR1 KGHDR and CDR2 SFDVKD. The CDR3 has 16 amino acids. V lost 4 bases and J 5 bases, leaving 18 bases between the germline ends. CDR3 residues: CATSDNNPGGGDTQYF. The DNA for the CDR3 is TGTGCCACCAGTGACAACAATCCCGGAGGAGGAGATACGCAGTATTTT.

The rearrangement joins TRBV7-3 to TRBJ1-1, with D possibly being TRBD1 (6 bases). The CDR3 extends over 14 amino acids. V lost 1 base to trimming and J lost 5 bases, with 11 bases between them. The V gene's germline CDR1 is SGHTA and CDR2 FQGTGA. DNA for the CDR3: TGTGCCAGCAGCTTAATGGGGGCTGGTACTGAAGCTTTCTTT. Translation gives CASSLMGAGTEAFF.

The chain employs TRBV6-5 and TRBJ2-7; D is possibly TRBD1 (5 bases). Per the germline V gene, CDR1 is MNHEY and CDR2 is SVGAGI. This CDR3 region has 12 residues. V was cut by 7 bases and J by 2 bases, with 9 bases left in between. Here the CDR3 DNA reads TGTGCCAGCATCCCAGGGCCCTACGAGCAGTACTTC. This translates into CASIPGPYEQYF.

This chain joins TRBV19 and TRBJ1-4; 7 positions agree with TRBD1. Trimming removed 4 bases from V and 3 bases from J; junction bases left unmatched: 5. The germline CDR1 and CDR2 sequences are LNHDA and SQIVND (reference sequence). The CDR3 is made up of 15 amino acids. The CDR3 loop is CASSTRTGANEKLFF. CDR3 sequence (DNA): TGTGCCAGTAGTACCAGGACAGGTGCTAATGAAAAACTGTTTTTT.

The J gene is TRBJ1-2, the V gene TRBV6-5; D perhaps matches TRBD1 (6 bases). The CDR3 is 13 amino acids. Germline V gene data show CDR1 as MNHEY and CDR2 as SVGAGI. V lost 2 bases, J lost 7 bases, and 11 bases lay in between. The CDR3 region is CASSYTGSGGYTF. The CDR3 DNA is TGTGCCAGCAGTTACACAGGGTCTGGTGGCTACACCTTC.

The rearrangement links TRBV5-6 to TRBJ1-2, with D maybe TRBD1 (6 bases). V gave up 2 bases and J gave up 6 bases, with 17 bases separating them. Germline CDR1 SGHDT, CDR2 YYEEEE. CDR3 length equals 15 residues. The CDR3 DNA sequence: TGTGCCAGCAGCTTCCCCACAGGGCCCCTTGATGGCTACACCTTC. It translates to CASSFPTGPLDGYTF.

The chain joins TRBV7-9 to TRBJ1-3; D gene unclear. CDR1 SEHNR and CDR2 FQNEAQ come from the germline V gene (reference sequence). This CDR3 has 17 amino acids. The ends were cut back, 7 bases at V and 2 bases at J, with 21 bases in the middle. The chain's CDR3 is CASTGGLRAETGNTIYF. Written as DNA, the CDR3 is TGTGCCAGCACCGGAGGCCTCCGGGCGGAAACTGGAAACACCATATATTTT.

The rearrangement links TRBV1 to TRBJ2-3; the table's D call of TRBD2 was not tested on the DNA. TRBV1 is tagged as a pseudogene. This CDR3 region has 15 residues. DNA for the CDR3: TGCACCAGCAGCTGTATGGAGGAGAGCACAGATACGCAGTATTTT. Amino acid sequence: CTSSCMEESTDTQYF.

This chain links TRBV5-6 with TRBJ1-2, with 8 bases identical to TRBD1. Per germline, CDR1 SGHDT and CDR2 YYEEEE. The CDR3 totals 14 residues. J gave up 8 bases and V 1 base, and 7 bases lay outside the gene matches. The CDR3 DNA sequence: TGTGCCAGCAGCTTGAGGACAGGGTCGTCAGGCTACACCTTC. Protein product: CASSLRTGSSGYTF.

V gene TRBV5-1 combines with J gene TRBJ2-6; tentative D call: TRBD1 (5 bases). CDR1 and CDR2 (germline): SGHRS, YFSETQ. The CDR3 length is 17 residues. Trimming took off 5 bases at V and 0 bases at J, with 15 bases between the two ends. The DNA of the CDR3 is TGCGCCAGCAGGCAGACAGTGGGCGACTCTGGGGCCAACGTCCTGACTTTC. Its protein product is CASRQTVGDSGANVLTF. Full variable domain (missing parts from reference TRBV5-1 and TRBJ2-6): KAGVTQTPRYLIKTRGQQVTLSCSPISGHRSVSWYQQTPGQGLQFLFEYFSETQRNKGNFPGRFSGRQFSNSRSEMNVSTLELGDSALYLCASRQTVGDSGANVLTFGAGSRLTVL.

V gene TRBV19 combines with J gene TRBJ1-2; 9 bases are shared with TRBD1. CDR3 size: 17 residues. CDR1 is LNHDA and CDR2 is SQIVND in the germline V gene (reference sequence). Trimming at V came to 0 bases and at J to 6 bases, leaving 11 bases not matched to a gene. The CDR3 region is CASSIDTLSRDRDGYTF. The CDR3 bases are TGTGCCAGTAGTATAGACACTCTGTCCCGGGACAGGGATGGCTACACCTTC.

This clone is a singleton in its sample. The chain links TRBV11-1 to TRBJ2-3; D gene ambiguous. V lost 4 bases, J lost 4 bases, and 15 bases lay in between. CDR3 size: 15 residues. In germline, CDR1 is SGHAT, CDR2 FQDESV (reference sequence). This chain's CDR3 is CASSWSPYASDTQYF. In DNA form, the CDR3 reads TGTGCCAGCAGCTGGAGCCCCTATGCATCAGATACGCAGTATTTT.

V gene TRBV27 combines with J gene TRBJ2-2; D uncertain. The CDR3 sequence is 16 residues long. Germline V gene sequence: CDR1 MNHEY, CDR2 SMNVEV (reference sequence). The ends were cut back, 6 bases at V and 1 base at J, with 15 bases in the middle. DNA of the CDR3: TGTGCCAGCAGCGCCACATCCGTGCTGAACACCGGGGAGCTGTTTTTT. Its translation: CASSATSVLNTGELFF.

The count of this clone is one. CDR3 in DNA: TGTGCCAGCAGCTTAAGTAGCTCCTACGAGCAGTACTTC. This encodes CASSLSSSYEQYF. The chain employs TRBV7-3 and TRBJ2-7; D unclear. From germline, CDR1 is SGHTA and CDR2 FQGTGA. The ends were cut back, 1 base at V and 0 bases at J, with 4 bases in the middle. CDR3 length: 13 residues.